The next 26 T cell receptor beta chains were all read from a single sample in a study of blood T cell repertoires in COVID-19. Libraries were prepared by immunoSEQ multiplex PCR; TCRdb keeps only in-frame clonotypes and omits some of them. The data hold approximately 190,000 clones, with more than 85% observed a single time. Sequenced input: peripheral blood. These receptors all stem from a man between 70 and 80 years old with active or convalescent COVID-19.

The chain joins TRBV7-2 to TRBJ2-7; a possible D gene is TRBD2 (5 bases). Germline V gene sequence: CDR1 SGHTA, CDR2 FQGNSA. The length of the CDR3 is 13 residues. The ends were cut back, 0 bases at V and 4 bases at J, with 7 bases in the middle. Here the CDR3 reads CASSLAGAYEQYF. For the CDR3, the DNA is TGTGCCAGCAGCTTAGCGGGAGCATACGAGCAGTACTTC.

This chain joins TRBV7-8 and TRBJ1-1, with D unresolved. The CDR3 is 12 amino acids. The V end was cut by 3 bases, the J end by 7 bases, with 9 bases between. Looked up from germline, CDR1 is SGHVS and CDR2 is FQNEAQ. CDR3 bases: TGTGCCAGCAGCTTCGGGTCGGTTGAAGCTTTCTTT. It codes for CASSFGSVEAFF.

The rearrangement joins TRBV24-1 to TRBJ1-2; TRBD1 might be the D (6 bases). Germline values: CDR1 KGHDR, CDR2 SFDVKD. With 4 bases removed from V and 5 bases from J, the gap between germline ends came to 7 bases. This CDR3 spans 12 amino acids. CDR3 nucleotides: TGTGCCACCAGTGAACAGGGTTATGGCTACACCTTC. Translated: CATSEQGYGYTF.

This sequence joins TRBV29-1 and TRBJ2-5; no definite D call. Per germline, CDR1 SQVTM and CDR2 ANQGSEA. The CDR3 extends over 13 amino acids. Trimming took 4 bases from V and 5 from J, leaving 14 bases between them. The CDR3 region is CSVVFALGETQYF. The CDR3 DNA reads TGCAGCGTTGTATTTGCCCTCGGGGAGACCCAGTACTTC.

The V call is TRBV19, the J call TRBJ2-2, with TRBD1 matching 8 bases. Germline loops: CDR1 LNHDA, CDR2 SQIVND (reference sequence). The CDR3 has 15 residues. V lost 3 bases and J lost 6; bases outside the gene matches: 6. The CDR3 here is CASSMQGALAGELFF. The CDR3 region has the DNA TGTGCCAGTAGTATGCAGGGGGCGTTGGCCGGGGAGCTGTTTTTT. Supplemented by reference TRBV19 and TRBJ2-2, the full variable domain reads DGGITQSPKYLFRKEGQNVTLSCEQNLNHDAMYWYRQDPGQGLRLIYYSQIVNDFQKGDIAEGYSVSREKKESFPLTVTSAQKNPTAFYLCASSMQGALAGELFFGEGSRLTVL.

Only one count was recorded for this clone. The chain employs TRBV4-1 and TRBJ2-2; 8 positions match TRBD2. Germline trimming cut 0 bases from V and 2 bases from J; bases unmatched to any gene: 14. Germline V lookup: CDR1 MGHRA, CDR2 YSYEKL. The CDR3 covers 20 residues. The CDR3 loop is CASSQEGAFGLAGNTGELFF. Here the CDR3 DNA reads TGCGCCAGCAGCCAAGAGGGGGCCTTTGGACTAGCAGGAAACACCGGGGAGCTGTTTTTT.

In nucleotides, the CDR3 is TGCGCCAGCAGCACCAGGACTGAAGAGACCCAGTACTTC. This sequence encodes CASSTRTEETQYF. The chain has TRBV4-1 and TRBJ2-5, with a weak D call TRBD2 (5 bases). V was trimmed by 5 bases and J by 3 bases, leaving 10 bases between them. CDR1 and CDR2 (germline): MGHRA, YSYEKL. The CDR3 has 13 amino acids.

The chain recombines TRBV5-1 with TRBJ2-1, with 7 nucleotides matching TRBD2. Germline V CDR1 and CDR2: SGHRS, YFSETQ. Trimming took 5 bases from V and 5 from J; bases not matched to a gene: 7. There are 14 residues in the CDR3. The CDR3 protein is CASRAGDSNNEQFF. In nucleotides, the CDR3 is TGCGCCAGCAGGGCGGGGGACTCGAACAATGAGCAGTTCTTC. Variable domain in full (rest from reference TRBV5-1 and TRBJ2-1): KAGVTQTPRYLIKTRGQQVTLSCSPISGHRSVSWYQQTPGQGLQFLFEYFSETQRNKGNFPGRFSGRQFSNSRSEMNVSTLELGDSALYLCASRAGDSNNEQFFGPGTRLTVL.

The chain is built from TRBV18 and TRBJ2-2, with 9 positions matching TRBD1. This CDR3 is 16 amino acids long. Looked up from germline, CDR1 is KGHSH and CDR2 is LQKENI. V dropped 6 bases and J dropped 4; count of bases not matched to a gene: 9. The DNA for the CDR3 is TGTGCCAGCTCTCAGCTCCGGGACAGGGTCACCGGGGAGCTGTTTTTT. Protein product: CASSQLRDRVTGELFF. Full variable domain (missing parts from reference TRBV18 and TRBJ2-2): NAGVMQNPRHLVRRRGQEARLRCSPMKGHSHVYWYRQLPEEGLKFMVYLQKENIIDESGMPKERFSAEFPKEGPSILRIQQVVRGDSAAYFCASSQLRDRVTGELFFGEGSRLTVL.

The chain links TRBV6-2 or TRBV6-3 to TRBJ2-7; 8 bases map to TRBD1. The trim removed 5 bases at V and 6 bases at J, leaving 6 bases unmatched. The germline V gene has CDR1 MNHEY and CDR2 SVGEGT. The CDR3 loop spans 13 amino acids. The chain's CDR3 is CASSGQGPSEQYF. CDR3 nucleotide sequence: TGTGCCAGCAGTGGACAGGGTCCCTCCGAGCAGTACTTC.

The rearrangement joins TRBV2 to TRBJ2-1, with D unclear. V was clipped by 6 bases and J by 9 bases, with 18 bases between them. This CDR3 is 14 amino acids long. CDR1 is SNHLY, CDR2 FYNNEI, per germline. As DNA, the CDR3 is TGTGCCAGCAGCAATAACAACGTGGAGCCTGAGCAGTTCTTC. Translation: CASSNNNVEPEQFF.

This sequence joins TRBV10-2 and TRBJ1-6; the D gene is possibly TRBD1 (6 bases). Germline V lookup: CDR1 WSHSY, CDR2 SAAADI. The CDR3 has 16 residues. Trimming cost V 2 bases and J 5 bases, with 13 bases left between them. CDR3 nucleotides: TGCGCCAGCAGTGAGGCAAGACAGGCAAATAATTCACCCCTCCACTTT. Protein: CASSEARQANNSPLHF.

The rearrangement links TRBV4-1 to TRBJ1-6; D is uncertain. Trimming stripped 0 bases from V and 13 bases from J, with 7 bases between. CDR1 and CDR2 from the germline V gene are MGHRA and YSYEKL. The CDR3 contains 12 residues. Here the CDR3 DNA reads TGCGCCAGCAGCCAAGAGATGAGGCCCCTCCACTTT. Its protein product is CASSQEMRPLHF.

This clone appeared once. The chain uses TRBV5-4 and TRBJ2-1; D remains unclear. With 4 bases removed from V and 5 bases from J, the gap between germline ends came to 10 bases. Germline V gives CDR1 SGHNT, CDR2 YYREEE (reference sequence). This CDR3 comprises 13 residues. In DNA, the CDR3 is TGTGCCAGCAGCCGCTTGGCGGACAATGAGCAGTTCTTC. Translating it yields CASSRLADNEQFF.

The J gene is TRBJ2-1, the V gene TRBV28; tentatively, D is TRBD2 (5 bases). Germline assignment: CDR1 MDHEN and CDR2 SYDVKM. The CDR3 has 17 residues. V lost 8 bases, J lost 0 bases, and 20 bases lay in between. DNA of the CDR3: TGTGCCAGCGTTCCGAATCTCCCAACTAGCTCCTACAATGAGCAGTTCTTC. Translation: CASVPNLPTSSYNEQFF.

The V and J genes are TRBV27 and TRBJ2-5; 11 bases line up with TRBD1. V lost 5 bases and J lost 0; bases outside the gene matches: 5. This CDR3 is built from 16 residues. Germline values: CDR1 MNHEY, CDR2 SMNVEV (reference sequence). DNA of the CDR3: TGTGCCAGCAGTACACGGGACAGGGGGAACCAAGAGACCCAGTACTTC. It codes for CASSTRDRGNQETQYF.

The genes are TRBV28 and TRBJ2-5, with TRBD2 matching 8 bases. J was trimmed by 2 bases and V by 6 bases; bases with no gene match: 2. CDR3 length: 13 amino acids. Germline lookup yields CDR1 MDHEN and CDR2 SYDVKM. The DNA for the CDR3 is TGTGCCAGCAGGTCGGGGGGGCAAGAGACCCAGTACTTC. It translates to CASRSGGQETQYF.

J is TRBJ2-3 and V is TRBV5-4; 8 bases fit TRBD1. Trimming at V came to 5 bases and at J to 1 base, leaving 9 bases not matched to a gene. The CDR3 runs to 16 residues. Germline V lookup: CDR1 SGHNT, CDR2 YYREEE (reference sequence). This CDR3 reads CASRERQGAGTDTQYF. CDR3 nucleotide sequence: TGTGCCAGCAGGGAGAGGCAGGGGGCAGGCACAGATACGCAGTATTTT.

The chain is built from TRBV24-1 and TRBJ2-7; 11 nucleotides align to TRBD2. After removal of 4 bases from V and 2 bases from J, the junction contained 18 bases not matched to a gene. Germline lookup yields CDR1 KGHDR and CDR2 SFDVKD. The CDR3 has 20 amino acids. This chain's CDR3 is CATSEWGPGLADSSTYEQYF. The DNA for the CDR3 is TGTGCCACCAGTGAGTGGGGTCCGGGACTAGCGGACTCATCAACCTACGAGCAGTACTTC.

This sequence joins TRBV5-4 and TRBJ2-5; a weak D match, TRBD2 (6 bases). The CDR3 extends over 14 amino acids. The germline V gene encodes CDR1 SGHNT and CDR2 YYREEE (reference sequence). V shed 4 bases and J shed 7 bases, with 17 bases lying between them. CDR3 nucleotide sequence: TGTGCCAGCAGCCCCGGAGGGACGCCCGGGACCCAGTACTTC. This encodes CASSPGGTPGTQYF.

In DNA form, the CDR3 reads TGTGCCAGCAGCCCCCTAGGACAGGGGGCGCAAGGGGAGCTGTTTTTT. Translating it yields CASSPLGQGAQGELFF. J is TRBJ2-2 and V is TRBV7-9; TRBD1 agrees at 11 bases. The germline V gene has CDR1 SEHNR and CDR2 FQNEAQ (reference sequence). After removal of 5 bases from V and 8 bases from J, the junction contained 10 bases not matched to a gene. CDR3 size: 16 residues.

Here the CDR3 reads CASISGKNTGELFF. The CDR3 DNA is TGCGCCAGCATCAGCGGGAAGAACACCGGGGAGCTGTTTTTT. The V and J genes are TRBV5-1 and TRBJ2-2; 7 bases align to TRBD2. Germline CDR1 and CDR2: SGHRS and YFSETQ. The CDR3 loop spans 14 amino acids. The V and J ends lost 6 bases and 1 base, in that order; junction bases with no gene match: 3.

V is TRBV5-4 and J is TRBJ2-2, with TRBD1 matching over 8 bases. Germline lookup yields CDR1 SGHNT and CDR2 YYREEE (reference sequence). The trim removed 4 bases at V and 6 bases at J, leaving 11 bases unmatched. The CDR3 loop spans 16 amino acids. This CDR3 reads CASSRGQVVFSGELFF. The CDR3 region has the DNA TGTGCCAGCAGCAGGGGACAGGTGGTTTTCTCCGGGGAGCTGTTTTTT.

This sequence joins TRBV30 and TRBJ2-2, with D possibly matching TRBD2 (6 bases). Trimming shortened V by 0 bases and J by 6 bases, and 11 bases separated the two germline ends. Germline-derived CDR1 and CDR2 are GTSNPN and SVGIG (reference sequence). The CDR3 is 14 residues long. CDR3 region: CAWSVLSGAGELFF. In DNA form, the CDR3 reads TGTGCCTGGAGTGTACTCTCGGGAGCCGGGGAGCTGTTTTTT.

The DNA of the CDR3 is TGTGCCAGTAAGAACGGGGGTTCCTACGAGCAGTACTTC. Its translation: CASKNGGSYEQYF. The J gene is TRBJ2-7, the V gene TRBV19; a possible D gene is TRBD2 (6 bases). The CDR3 covers 13 residues. Germline CDR1 is LNHDA and CDR2 is SQIVND (reference sequence). The V end was cut by 7 bases, the J end by 1 base, with 11 bases between.

The gene calls are TRBV11-2 and TRBJ2-7; no reliable D call. CDR1 and CDR2 (germline): SGHAT, FQNNGV. The CDR3 is 15 residues long. V lost 2 bases, J lost 1 base, and 12 bases lay in between. As DNA, the CDR3 is TGTGCCAGCAGCTTATCTCACAGCACATCCTACGAGCAGTACTTC. It encodes CASSLSHSTSYEQYF. Full variable domain (missing parts from reference TRBV11-2 and TRBJ2-7): EAGVAQSPRYKIIEKRQSVAFWCNPISGHATLYWYQQILGQGPKLLIQFQNNGVVDDSQLPKDRFSAERLKGVDSTLKIQPAKLEDSAVYLCASSLSHSTSYEQYFGPGTRLTVT.